These T cell receptor beta chains were read from a single sample in a study of T cells in Graves' hyperthyroidism and ophthalmopathy. One entry per CDR3 protein results from TCRdb running MiXCR on the multiplex PCR reads. Of about 690,000 distinct CDR3 sequences listed, 17% were seen once; the top ten hold 15% to 18%. Sequencing was performed on blood. All receptors derive from a man aged 50-60 years with Graves' hyperthyroidism. Both conserved end residues are part of each CDR3. The D gene is left open where the match is weak. Where a row states a size, it is once, few, many or the class of an expanded clone; other rows omit it.

CDR3 DNA: TGTGCCAGCAGTTCCCTGCCAGCACGGGGCTACACCTTC; CDR3 protein: CASSSLPARGYTF; J gene: TRBJ1-2; D gene: -; V gene: TRBV28; clone size: -
CDR3 DNA: TGTGCCAGCACCCCTGCGGAACTTATCTCTGGGGCCAACGTCCTGACTTTC; CDR3 protein: CASTPAELISGANVLTF; J gene: TRBJ2-6; D gene: -; V gene: TRBV28; clone size: many
CDR3 DNA: TGTGCCAGCAGCCAGTCGGCCGGCCCCGGCTACACCTTC; CDR3 protein: CASSQSAGPGYTF; J gene: TRBJ1-2; D gene: -; V gene: TRBV3-1; clone size: -
CDR3 DNA: TGCGCCAGCAGCGGGACAGAGGAGTCTGACAATGAGCAGTTCTTC; CDR3 protein: CASSGTEESDNEQFF; J gene: TRBJ2-1; D gene: TRBD1; V gene: TRBV10-2; clone size: many
CDR3 DNA: TGTGCCAGCAGCCCGACCGGGACATTCTACGAGCAGTACTTC; CDR3 protein: CASSPTGTFYEQYF; J gene: TRBJ2-7; D gene: -; V gene: TRBV9; clone size: few
CDR3 DNA: TGTGCCAGCTCCGAGGATACGGAACTTGGCTACACCTTC; CDR3 protein: CASSEDTELGYTF; J gene: TRBJ1-2; D gene: -; V gene: TRBV18; clone size: few
CDR3 DNA: TGTACCAGCAGCCCGGGACAGAGATCTGGGGCCAACGTCCTGACTTTC; CDR3 protein: CTSSPGQRSGANVLTF; J gene: TRBJ2-6; D gene: TRBD1; V gene: TRBV6-1; clone size: few
CDR3 DNA: TGTGCCAGCAGCCAAGGAGTAGCGGGGGCATCACAGTACTTC; CDR3 protein: CASSQGVAGASQYF; J gene: TRBJ2-5; D gene: TRBD2; V gene: TRBV3-1; clone size: -
CDR3 DNA: TGCAGTGCTTTTTCCCCCGGACAGCACTATCAGCCCCAGCATTTT; CDR3 protein: CSAFSPGQHYQPQHF; J gene: TRBJ1-5; D gene: -; V gene: TRBV20-1; clone size: few
CDR3 DNA: TGTGCCAGCAGTTATGCCAGGGGGGGCGAGCAGTACTTC; CDR3 protein: CASSYARGGEQYF; J gene: TRBJ2-7; D gene: -; V gene: TRBV11-2; clone size: many
CDR3 DNA: TGTGCCACCCGCGAAGGGTATACAGGCTACACCTTC; CDR3 protein: CATREGYTGYTF; J gene: TRBJ1-2; D gene: -; V gene: TRBV27; clone size: once
CDR3 DNA: TGTGCCAGCAGGCTCGACGGGAGAGGGGAAGAGACCCAGTACTTC; CDR3 protein: CASRLDGRGEETQYF; J gene: TRBJ2-5; D gene: -; V gene: TRBV2; clone size: -
CDR3 DNA: TGTGCCAGCAGACGAACACAAGTGGATGGCTACACCTTC; CDR3 protein: CASRRTQVDGYTF; J gene: TRBJ1-2; D gene: -; V gene: TRBV28; clone size: -
CDR3 DNA: TGCAGTGCTAGAGATGGTGCTGGGTCCCCCTACAATGAGCAGTTCTTC; CDR3 protein: CSARDGAGSPYNEQFF; J gene: TRBJ2-1; D gene: -; V gene: TRBV20-1; clone size: few
CDR3 DNA: TGTGCCAGCTCACCGCGGACAGGGGAAGGTAGCTATGGCTACACCTTC; CDR3 protein: CASSPRTGEGSYGYTF; J gene: TRBJ1-2; D gene: TRBD1; V gene: TRBV18; clone size: -
CDR3 DNA: TGTGCCAGCAGCAGGGCGGCTAGCGTGAGTAATGAGCAGTTCTTC; CDR3 protein: CASSRAASVSNEQFF; J gene: TRBJ2-1; D gene: -; V gene: TRBV7-2; clone size: -
CDR3 DNA: TGTGCCAGCGCCACCGGGACTAGCGGGTACGAGCAGTACTTC; CDR3 protein: CASATGTSGYEQYF; J gene: TRBJ2-7; D gene: TRBD2; V gene: TRBV18; clone size: many
CDR3 DNA: TGCGCCAGCAGCCAAGATCGCGGGTCGGCGGGAGCCCACACCGGGGAGCTGTTTTTT; CDR3 protein: CASSQDRGSAGAHTGELFF; J gene: TRBJ2-2; D gene: TRBD2; V gene: TRBV4-1; clone size: -
CDR3 DNA: TGTGCCAGCAGCGCGGGGGTTGGGACCCAGTACTTC; CDR3 protein: CASSAGVGTQYF; J gene: TRBJ2-5; D gene: TRBD2; V gene: TRBV28; clone size: -
CDR3 DNA: TGCGCCAGCAGACGGGGACAGGGTTACGAGACCCAGTACTTC; CDR3 protein: CASRRGQGYETQYF; J gene: TRBJ2-5; D gene: TRBD1; V gene: TRBV5-1; clone size: -
CDR3 DNA: TGTGCCAGTAGTATAGCCTTCGGGACTAGCGGGACCTTAGCCAAAAACATTCAGTACTTC; CDR3 protein: CASSIAFGTSGTLAKNIQYF; J gene: TRBJ2-4; D gene: TRBD2; V gene: TRBV19; clone size: once
CDR3 DNA: TGCAGTGCTAGGCAAAGCGGGAGGGTGGATACGCAGTATTTT; CDR3 protein: CSARQSGRVDTQYF; J gene: TRBJ2-3; D gene: TRBD2; V gene: TRBV20-1; clone size: many
CDR3 DNA: TGTGCCACCAGTGATTTGGAGGAGTACGGAGGCTACACCTTC; CDR3 protein: CATSDLEEYGGYTF; J gene: TRBJ1-2; D gene: -; V gene: TRBV24-1; clone size: many
CDR3 DNA: TGTGCCACCAGTGATTCGGGGGCCTCCTACGAGCAGTACTTC; CDR3 protein: CATSDSGASYEQYF; J gene: TRBJ2-7; D gene: -; V gene: TRBV24-1; clone size: -
CDR3 DNA: TGTGCCAGCAGGTCCGGGACAGAAGGGGCCTACAATGAGCAGTTCTTC; CDR3 protein: CASRSGTEGAYNEQFF; J gene: TRBJ2-1; D gene: TRBD1; V gene: TRBV5-6; clone size: few
CDR3 DNA: TGTGCCTGGAGTGAACTCCCTGCAGGACTGGCCCAGTACTTC; CDR3 protein: CAWSELPAGLAQYF; J gene: TRBJ2-5; D gene: -; V gene: TRBV30; clone size: many
CDR3 DNA: TGTGCCATCAGTGAGGGGGGTGCGTCCTACGAGCAGTACTTC; CDR3 protein: CAISEGGASYEQYF; J gene: TRBJ2-7; D gene: -; V gene: TRBV10-3; clone size: many
CDR3 DNA: TGTGCCAGCAGCTTCCGGGACAGGGACTATGGCTACACCTTC; CDR3 protein: CASSFRDRDYGYTF; J gene: TRBJ1-2; D gene: TRBD1; V gene: TRBV27; clone size: few
CDR3 DNA: TGTGCCAGCAGTCCCTCGCCGAAGAACACCGGGGAGCTGTTTTTT; CDR3 protein: CASSPSPKNTGELFF; J gene: TRBJ2-2; D gene: -; V gene: TRBV28; clone size: many
CDR3 DNA: TGTGCCACCAGTTCCCGGGGGCGCACCGGGGAGCTGTTTTTT; CDR3 protein: CATSSRGRTGELFF; J gene: TRBJ2-2; D gene: -; V gene: TRBV24-1; clone size: few
CDR3 DNA: TGTGCCAGCAGCGTAGAAGTTCAGCCAACGGGGGAGCTGTTTTTT; CDR3 protein: CASSVEVQPTGELFF; J gene: TRBJ2-2; D gene: -; V gene: TRBV9; clone size: -
CDR3 DNA: TGCAGCGTTGGTGGGCGGGGCGGCACTGAAGCTTTCTTT; CDR3 protein: CSVGGRGGTEAFF; J gene: TRBJ1-1; D gene: -; V gene: TRBV29-1; clone size: -
CDR3 DNA: TGCGCCAGCAGCCAACCAACAGGGGCCATATACAATGAGCAGTTCTTC; CDR3 protein: CASSQPTGAIYNEQFF; J gene: TRBJ2-1; D gene: TRBD1; V gene: TRBV4-1; clone size: -
CDR3 DNA: TGTGCCAGCAGCGTAGGTACAGCGGGAGCCCACGAGCAGTACTTC; CDR3 protein: CASSVGTAGAHEQYF; J gene: TRBJ2-7; D gene: TRBD2; V gene: TRBV9; clone size: -